These 30 T cell receptor beta chains were sequenced from one sample in a study of blood T cell repertoires in COVID-19. Libraries were prepared by immunoSEQ multiplex PCR; TCRdb keeps only in-frame clonotypes and omits some of them. The repertoire holds around 200,000 clones, with approximately 82% as singletons. The sample taken for sequencing was peripheral blood. The receptors were gathered from a man aged 35-49 years with active or convalescent COVID-19.

The chain carries TRBV24-1 and TRBJ2-1; TRBD1 matches 7 bases. The CDR3 consists of 14 residues. J lost 7 bases, V lost 6 bases, and 8 bases had no gene match. From germline, CDR1 is KGHDR and CDR2 SFDVKD. The CDR3 DNA reads as TGTGCCACCAGTAGGGCAGGGGGTAAGAATGAGCAGTTCTTC. Protein sequence: CATSRAGGKNEQFF.

The chain is built from TRBV5-1 and TRBJ2-3; D perhaps matches TRBD1 (6 bases). Germline V gene sequence: CDR1 SGHRS, CDR2 YFSETQ. The CDR3 extends over 16 amino acids. V lost 0 bases and J 0 bases, leaving 11 bases between the germline ends. The CDR3 DNA follows: TGCGCCAGCAGCTTGGGAGGGGGAACTAGCACAGATACGCAGTATTTT. It codes for CASSLGGGTSTDTQYF.

The rearrangement uses TRBV10-1 and TRBJ1-3; D uncertain. The V gene lost 10 bases and the J gene lost 0 bases, with 10 bases spanning the gap. The CDR3 consists of 13 residues. Per the germline V gene, CDR1 is WNHNN and CDR2 is SYGVQD (reference sequence). The CDR3 sequence: CATARISGNTIYF. As DNA, the CDR3 is TGCGCCACCGCGAGAATCTCTGGAAACACCATATATTTT.

On this clone itself: Other DNA sequences in the sample encode the same CDR3. This chain connects TRBV5-1 to TRBJ2-3; 8 positions agree with TRBD1. The CDR3 totals 14 residues. The germline CDR1 and CDR2 sequences are SGHRS and YFSETQ. V trimming: 5 bases; J trimming: 5 bases; junction bases outside the gene matches: 7. The CDR3 loop reads CASSLQGAGDTQYF. Written as DNA, the CDR3 is TGCGCCAGCAGTTTGCAGGGGGCTGGAGATACGCAGTATTTT.

V gene TRBV6-5 combines with J gene TRBJ2-3; D perhaps matches TRBD1 (6 bases). V lost 7 bases and J lost 4, with 15 bases in between. This CDR3 is built from 14 residues. Germline V lookup: CDR1 MNHEY, CDR2 SVGAGI. The CDR3 reads CASNKDSGPDTQYF. The CDR3 DNA is TGTGCCAGCAACAAGGACAGTGGTCCAGATACGCAGTATTTT.

The chain's CDR3 is CASSSGTSGTYEQYF. CDR3 nucleotide sequence: TGTGCCAGCAGCTCCGGGACTAGCGGCACCTACGAGCAGTACTTC. This chain joins TRBV3-1 (or the pseudogene TRBV3-2) and TRBJ2-7, with 11 nucleotides matching TRBD2. The CDR3 runs to 15 residues. CDR1 is LGHDT, CDR2 YNNKEL, per germline (reference sequence). With V trimmed by 5 bases and J by 2 bases, 5 bases remained unmatched.

V gene TRBV7-2 combines with J gene TRBJ2-5, with 11 positions matching TRBD2. Germline CDR1 SGHTA, CDR2 FQGNSA. The CDR3 length is 17 residues. Trimming cost V 4 bases and J 4 bases; bases outside gene matches: 11. CDR3 bases: TGTGCCAGCAGCTCCCGTTTAGCGGGGGGGCCGAGAGAGACCCAGTACTTC. Its translation: CASSSRLAGGPRETQYF. Using reference TRBV7-2 and TRBJ2-5 for the parts outside the CDR3, the full variable domain is GAGVSQSPSNKVTEKGKDVELRCDPISGHTALYWYRQSLGQGLEFLIYFQGNSAPDKSGLPSDRFSAERTGGSVSTLTIQRTQQEDSAVYLCASSSRLAGGPRETQYFGPGTRLLVL.

This clone was detected once. The CDR3 here is CALRGQGVYGYTF. The CDR3 DNA is TGTGCCCTGCGAGGACAGGGAGTCTATGGCTACACCTTC. The chain links TRBV30 to TRBJ1-2; 8 nucleotides align to TRBD1. V lost 8 bases and J lost 4; bases outside the gene matches: 9. The CDR3 totals 13 residues. Per germline, CDR1 GTSNPN and CDR2 SVGIG (reference sequence).

This rearrangement joins TRBV5-1 to TRBJ1-2; a possible D gene is TRBD1 (5 bases). Trimming took 3 bases from V and 6 from J, leaving 15 bases between them. Germline V gene lookup returns CDR1 SGHRS and CDR2 YFSETQ. The CDR3 covers 14 residues. The CDR3 DNA reads as TGCGCCAGCAGCTCCCAGGGCGGACCGAATGGCTACACCTTC. Encoded protein: CASSSQGGPNGYTF.

This clone showed up just a few times. The chain joins TRBV24-1 to TRBJ2-3, with 7 positions matching TRBD1. Germline CDR1 KGHDR, CDR2 SFDVKD. This CDR3 contains 16 residues. The junction had 6 bases not matched to a gene; V was cut back by 2 bases and J by 2 bases. For the CDR3, the DNA is TGTGCCACCAGTGATTGGGGGACAGCCGACACAGATACGCAGTATTTT. Its protein is CATSDWGTADTDTQYF.

The genes are TRBV18 and TRBJ1-2, with D hard to call. The CDR3 covers 13 residues. The V gene's germline CDR1 is KGHSH and CDR2 LQKENI. Trimming left V 3 bases short and J 7 bases short, with 12 bases between. CDR3 residues: CASSPGTETGYTF. CDR3 DNA sequence: TGTGCCAGCTCACCTGGAACAGAGACTGGCTACACCTTC.

This clone was seen only once. The J gene is TRBJ1-1, the V gene TRBV5-1; perhaps TRBD1 as D (5 bases). Deletions cut 0 bases from V and 3 bases from J, with 9 bases between. Germline V gene sequence: CDR1 SGHRS, CDR2 YFSETQ. CDR3 size: 14 residues. In DNA form, the CDR3 reads TGCGCCAGCAGCTTGGACGGGGGGTACACTGAAGCTTTCTTT. Encoded protein: CASSLDGGYTEAFF.

The J gene is TRBJ2-2, the V gene TRBV6-5, with D unresolved. CDR3 size: 14 residues. Germline-derived CDR1 and CDR2 are MNHEY and SVGAGI. V lost 5 bases, J lost 0 bases, and 7 bases lay in between. The CDR3 region has the DNA TGTGCCAGCAGTCGACAACCGAACACCGGGGAGCTGTTTTTT. Translating it yields CASSRQPNTGELFF.

The chain has TRBV6-2 or TRBV6-3 and TRBJ1-2; 11 bases fit TRBD1. The trim removed 6 bases at V and 5 bases at J, leaving 14 bases unmatched. Germline CDR1 MNHEY, CDR2 SVGEGT. The CDR3 contains 17 residues. The CDR3 protein is CASSSTAPDRGRYGYTF. The CDR3 DNA sequence: TGTGCCAGCAGCTCCACCGCTCCGGACAGGGGGCGTTATGGCTACACCTTC.

This chain joins TRBV4-1 and TRBJ1-4, with D perhaps TRBD1 (5 bases). The length of the CDR3 is 17 residues. Germline V CDR1 and CDR2: MGHRA, YSYEKL. The V end lost 0 bases, the J end lost 0 bases, and 11 bases lay between the germline ends. DNA for the CDR3: TGCGCCAGCAGCCAAGATCCCCCAGGGCCAACTAATGAAAAACTGTTTTTT. Its protein is CASSQDPPGPTNEKLFF.

This chain uses TRBV25-1 with TRBJ1-6; D is possibly TRBD1 (5 bases). V lost 1 base to trimming and J lost 7 bases, with 8 bases between them. This CDR3 has 14 amino acids. The germline V gene has CDR1 MGHDK and CDR2 SYGVNS. The CDR3 loop is CASSEWGRNSPLHF. The CDR3 DNA is TGTGCCAGCAGTGAATGGGGCAGGAATTCACCCCTCCACTTT.

This clone has just a few counts. The rearrangement uses TRBV27 and TRBJ2-3, with a possible D match to TRBD2 (6 bases). The CDR3 totals 16 residues. With 1 base removed from V and 3 bases from J, the gap between germline ends came to 14 bases. Germline V gives CDR1 MNHEY, CDR2 SMNVEV (reference sequence). The CDR3 sequence: CASSLYGFGGTDTQYF. The CDR3 nucleotides read TGTGCCAGCAGTTTATATGGCTTCGGGGGAACAGATACGCAGTATTTT.

The chain couples TRBV28 to TRBJ2-7; tentative D call: TRBD2 (5 bases). From germline, CDR1 is MDHEN and CDR2 SYDVKM. CDR3 size: 18 residues. The V end lost 4 bases, the J end lost 2 bases, and 24 bases lay between the germline ends. CDR3 coding DNA: TGTGCCAGCAGTTCTCGGGGTTTGTGGACTTTTATCCCCTACGAGCAGTACTTC. Translation gives CASSSRGLWTFIPYEQYF.

The chain has TRBV30 and TRBJ2-3; D gene uncertain. Germline V CDR1 and CDR2: GTSNPN, SVGIG (reference sequence). This CDR3 spans 11 amino acids. V was cut by 2 bases and J by 4 bases, with 4 bases left in between. The CDR3, as DNA: TGTGCCTGGAGTAACTCAGATACGCAGTATTTT. As protein: CAWSNSDTQYF.

This sequence joins TRBV11-3 and TRBJ2-5; possible D gene TRBD1, 6 bases. The CDR3 length is 14 residues. Germline V CDR1 and CDR2: SGHNT, YENEEA. Trimming stripped 3 bases from V and 1 base from J, with 9 bases between. In DNA form, the CDR3 reads TGTGCCAGCAGCTTTGAAGGGGGCCAAGAGACCCAGTACTTC. It translates to CASSFEGGQETQYF. Full variable domain (outside the CDR3, taken from reference TRBV11-3 and TRBJ2-5): EAGVVQSPRYKIIEKKQPVAFWCNPISGHNTLYWYLQNLGQGPELLIRYENEEAVDDSQLPKDRFSAERLKGVDSTLKIQPAELGDSAVYLCASSFEGGQETQYFGPGTRLLVL.

The chain employs TRBV5-1 and TRBJ1-1; D perhaps matches TRBD1 (6 bases). CDR3 size: 14 residues. Trimming removed 4 bases at V and 8 bases at J, with 18 bases between. Per the germline V gene, CDR1 is SGHRS and CDR2 is YFSETQ. The CDR3 sequence: CASSLTGSTPEAFF. The CDR3 DNA sequence: TGCGCCAGCAGCCTAACAGGGTCCACCCCCGAAGCTTTCTTT.

V and J are TRBV6-6 and TRBJ2-1; 7 nucleotides agree with TRBD2. V was pared by 0 bases and J by 6 bases, with 5 bases of the junction left unmatched. The CDR3 contains 15 residues. Germline CDR1 and CDR2: MNHNY and SVGAGI (reference sequence). CDR3 protein: CASSYSRLAGNEQFF. DNA for the CDR3: TGTGCCAGCAGTTACTCGAGACTAGCCGGCAATGAGCAGTTCTTC.

The gene calls are TRBV28 and TRBJ1-2, with 7 bases fitting TRBD1. The CDR3 extends over 12 amino acids. V gave up 5 bases and J gave up 8 bases; unmatched junction bases: 5. The germline V gene encodes CDR1 MDHEN and CDR2 SYDVKM. CDR3 region: CASSLTGVGYTF. CDR3 nucleotides: TGTGCCAGCAGTCTAACAGGGGTCGGCTACACCTTC.

The chain is built from TRBV4-1 and TRBJ1-1; D is possibly TRBD1 (6 bases). CDR3 length equals 14 residues. V was clipped by 3 bases and J by 4 bases, with 12 bases between them. Per germline, CDR1 MGHRA and CDR2 YSYEKL. The CDR3 reads CASSHLQGPTEAFF. CDR3 DNA sequence: TGCGCCAGCAGCCATTTACAGGGTCCCACTGAAGCTTTCTTT.

This clone was seen only a few times. This chain links TRBV28 with TRBJ2-7, with TRBD1 matching over 7 bases. The J segment lost 3 bases and the V segment lost 8 bases, leaving 7 bases of the junction unmatched. Looked up from germline, CDR1 is MDHEN and CDR2 is SYDVKM. CDR3 size: 13 residues. CDR3 in DNA: TGTGCCAGCGGGGGACAGCCCCTCTACGAGCAGTACTTC. Protein sequence: CASGGQPLYEQYF.

J is TRBJ2-3 and V is TRBV11-3, with D possibly being TRBD1 (6 bases). The V end was cut by 5 bases, the J end by 1 base, with 10 bases between. This CDR3 spans 14 amino acids. Germline CDR1 SGHNT, CDR2 YENEEA. The CDR3 region is CASSPRQGTDTQYF. For the CDR3, the DNA is TGTGCCAGCAGCCCGCGACAGGGCACAGATACGCAGTATTTT. Drawing the rest from reference TRBV11-3 and TRBJ2-3, the complete variable domain is EAGVVQSPRYKIIEKKQPVAFWCNPISGHNTLYWYLQNLGQGPELLIRYENEEAVDDSQLPKDRFSAERLKGVDSTLKIQPAELGDSAVYLCASSPRQGTDTQYFGPGTRLTVL.

This clone was seen once. This chain links TRBV30 with TRBJ2-3, with a possible D match to TRBD2 (6 bases). The germline V and J ends were trimmed by 4 bases and 4 bases, with 12 bases remaining between them. Germline V gene sequence: CDR1 GTSNPN, CDR2 SVGIG (reference sequence). This CDR3 region has 13 residues. CDR3 bases: TGTGCCTGGACCCCTGGAGGGGCAGATACGCAGTATTTT. The encoded protein is CAWTPGGADTQYF. Variable domain in full (rest from reference TRBV30 and TRBJ2-3): SQTIHQWPATLVQPVGSPLSLECTVEGTSNPNLYWYRQAAGRGLQLLFYSVGIGQISSEVPQNLSASRPQDRQFILSSKKLLLSDSGFYLCAWTPGGADTQYFGPGTRLTVL.

The rearrangement joins TRBV27 to TRBJ1-6; 9 nucleotides align to TRBD1. CDR1 is MNHEY, CDR2 SMNVEV, per germline (reference sequence). V shed 6 bases and J 1 base; nucleotides not matched to a gene: 4. The CDR3 totals 16 residues. CDR3 nucleotide sequence: TGTGCCAGCAGCCGGACAGGGGAATCCTATAATTCACCCCTCCACTTT. Its translation: CASSRTGESYNSPLHF.

The chain couples TRBV5-4 to TRBJ2-5, with TRBD2 matching 12 bases. V lost 4 bases and J lost 2; bases outside the gene matches: 9. Germline CDR1 SGHNT, CDR2 YYREEE (reference sequence). The CDR3 extends over 17 amino acids. CDR3 bases: TGTGCCAGCAGCACCATGGGGACTAGCGGGTCACAAGAGACCCAGTACTTC. It codes for CASSTMGTSGSQETQYF.

V gene TRBV4-1 combines with J gene TRBJ2-7; 11 bases match TRBD2. The V gene end was trimmed by 1 base and the J gene end by 6 bases; junction bases not matched to a gene: 8. The CDR3 contains 16 residues. Germline V gene data show CDR1 as MGHRA and CDR2 as YSYEKL. The CDR3 sequence: CASSQVYTSGSTEQYF. The CDR3, as DNA: TGCGCCAGCAGCCAAGTTTATACTAGCGGGAGTACCGAGCAGTACTTC.